The entry that follows covers one T cell receptor (beta chain) sequence. Per the authors' pipeline: Estimation of nucleated cell counts relied on the amplification of reference gene primers. Data came from immunoSEQ multiplex PCR; TCRdb stores just in-frame clones and leaves some out. V, J and clone size reflect that table, while D and trimming were determined from the DNA. The repertoire holds under 300,000 clones, with approximately 90% as singletons. This sample was taken from a study of blood T cell repertoires in COVID-19. V was shortened by 3 bases and J by 1 base, with 10 bases between the two germline ends. The CDR3 is 14 residues long. Germline CDR1 reads LNHDA; CDR2 reads SQIVND (reference sequence).

The chain employs TRBV19 and TRBJ2-7; possibly TRBD2 for D (6 bases). The clonotype was recovered from a woman in her thirties or forties who had recovered from COVID-19. Sequenced input: peripheral blood. The CDR3 protein is CASSISGISYEQYF. The CDR3 nucleotides read TGTGCCAGTAGTATTAGCGGAATTTCCTACGAGCAGTACTTC.